Following are 23 T cell receptor beta chains from one sample sequenced in a study of cytomegalovirus exposure and HLA in healthy donors. The PCR was carried out with 60 Vbeta primers and 13 Jbeta primers. TCRdb's table, derived via immunoSEQ multiplex PCR, lists solely in-frame clones and lacks some. The sample carries under 150,000 clones, 70% to 80% recorded once. Specimen: PBMCs. The receptors originated from a woman aged 45 to 65 in good health and CMV-seronegative.

The chain recombines TRBV19 with TRBJ2-6; D perhaps matches TRBD1 (5 bases). Trimming cost V 2 bases and J 0 bases, with 5 bases left between them. The length of the CDR3 is 15 residues. Looked up from germline, CDR1 is LNHDA and CDR2 is SQIVND (reference sequence). This CDR3 reads CASSIRGSGANVLTF. The CDR3 DNA sequence: TGTGCCAGTAGTATAAGGGGCTCTGGGGCCAACGTCCTGACTTTC.

This chain connects TRBV7-9 to TRBJ1-3, with 7 nucleotides matching TRBD1. CDR1 and CDR2 from the germline V gene are SEHNR and FQNEAQ (reference sequence). The V gene end was trimmed by 0 bases and the J gene end by 3 bases; junction bases not matched to a gene: 5. This CDR3 contains 16 residues. The CDR3 nucleotides are TGTGCCAGCAGCTTAGCCGCGGGACAGAGTGGAAACACCATATATTTT. The encoded protein is CASSLAAGQSGNTIYF.

This clone was detected once. The rearrangement links TRBV6-1 to TRBJ2-2, with a weak D call TRBD1 (5 bases). The germline V gene has CDR1 MNHNS and CDR2 SASEGT. The V and J ends lost 0 bases and 8 bases respectively, with 7 bases between them. The CDR3 consists of 13 residues. DNA for the CDR3: TGTGCCAGCAGTGAAGCCAGGGTAGGGGAGCTGTTTTTT. Its protein product is CASSEARVGELFF.

This clone was counted a few times. The CDR3: CASTSGQGNSPLHF. The DNA of the CDR3 is TGTGCCAGCACTTCGGGACAGGGGAATTCACCCCTCCACTTT. The chain recombines TRBV2 with TRBJ1-6; 10 nucleotides align to TRBD1. CDR3 size: 14 residues. After removal of 7 bases from V and 7 bases from J, the junction contained 4 bases not matched to a gene. CDR1 and CDR2 from the germline V gene are SNHLY and FYNNEI. Using reference TRBV2 and TRBJ1-6 for the parts outside the CDR3, the full variable domain is EPEVTQTPSHQVTQMGQEVILRCVPISNHLYFYWYRQILGQKVEFLVSFYNNEISEKSEIFDDQFSVERPDGSNFTLKIRSTKLEDSAMYFCASTSGQGNSPLHFGNGTRLTVT.

This rearrangement joins TRBV2 to TRBJ2-7; 11 bases are a match to TRBD2. The germline CDR1 and CDR2 sequences are SNHLY and FYNNEI. The V and J ends lost 2 bases and 2 bases, in that order; junction bases with no gene match: 11. The CDR3 extends over 18 amino acids. CDR3 in amino acids: CASSEPRLAGGNTYEQYF. In DNA form, the CDR3 reads TGTGCCAGCAGTGAACCTCGGCTAGCGGGGGGCAATACCTACGAGCAGTACTTC.

The chain combines TRBV4-2 with TRBJ2-7, with TRBD1 identical over 9 bases. Per the germline V gene, CDR1 is LGHNA and CDR2 is YNFKEQ. The V gene end was trimmed by 0 bases and the J gene end by 0 bases; junction bases not matched to a gene: 6. The CDR3 has 17 amino acids. The CDR3 loop is CASSQEAGTGNSYEQYF. CDR3 in DNA: TGTGCCAGCAGCCAAGAGGCCGGGACAGGGAACTCCTACGAGCAGTACTTC.

With regard to this clone: Other DNA sequences in the sample encode the same CDR3. The rearrangement uses TRBV29-1 and TRBJ2-6; 7 bases are a match to TRBD1. Per the germline V gene, CDR1 is SQVTM and CDR2 is ANQGSEA. The V and J ends lost 4 bases and 0 bases, in that order; junction bases with no gene match: 6. The CDR3 loop spans 16 amino acids. The CDR3 loop is CSVAGTAYSGANVLTF. The CDR3 nucleotides are TGCAGCGTTGCCGGGACAGCTTACTCTGGGGCCAACGTCCTGACTTTC. The full variable domain, rest sourced from reference TRBV29-1 and TRBJ2-6, is SAVISQKPSRDICQRGTSLTIQCQVDSQVTMMFWYRQQPGQSLTLIATANQGSEATYESGFVIDKFPISRPNLTFSTLTVSNMSPEDSSIYLCSVAGTAYSGANVLTFGAGSRLTVL.

As concerns this clone: Other DNA sequences in this sample translate to the same CDR3. The V call is TRBV5-1, the J call TRBJ1-1, with 9 bases lining up with TRBD1. Germline loops: CDR1 SGHRS, CDR2 YFSETQ. Trimming removed 0 bases from V and 5 bases from J; junction bases left unmatched: 2. This CDR3 is built from 14 residues. CDR3 loop: CASSLDRGRTEAFF. For the CDR3, the DNA is TGCGCCAGCAGCTTGGACAGGGGGCGAACTGAAGCTTTCTTT.

The V gene is TRBV6-4, the J gene TRBJ1-2; weak D call: TRBD1 (6 bases). The CDR3 spans 16 residues. V was trimmed by 2 bases and J by 1 base, leaving 14 bases between them. The germline gives CDR1 MRHNA, CDR2 SNTAGT. The CDR3 DNA is TGTGCCAGCAGTGACGAGAATGGGGGCTTTAACTATGGCTACACCTTC. Translating it yields CASSDENGGFNYGYTF.

CDR3 nucleotides: TGCGCCAGCAGCCTGACTAGCGGGGGGCCAGAGACCCAGTACTTC. Residues: CASSLTSGGPETQYF. J is TRBJ2-5 and V is TRBV5-1, with 13 nucleotides matching TRBD2. This CDR3 has 15 amino acids. Per the germline V gene, CDR1 is SGHRS and CDR2 is YFSETQ. The V and J ends lost 4 bases and 4 bases, in that order; junction bases with no gene match: 4.

For the CDR3, the DNA is TGTGCCAGCAGCCGGAACACTACTAATTCACCCCTCCACTTT. This gives the protein CASSRNTTNSPLHF. The V call is TRBV7-9, the J call TRBJ1-6; no reliable D call. Trimming took off 5 bases at V and 6 bases at J, with 11 bases between the two ends. Germline-derived CDR1 and CDR2 are SEHNR and FQNEAQ (reference sequence). The CDR3 runs 14 residues. The entire variable domain, with the rest obtained from reference TRBV7-9 and TRBJ1-6, is as follows: DTGVSQNPRHKITKRGQNVTFRCDPISEHNRLYWYRQTLGQGPEFLTYFQNEAQLEKSRLLSDRFSAERPKGSFSTLEIQRTEQGDSAMYLCASSRNTTNSPLHFGNGTRLTVT.

The gene calls are TRBV7-2 and TRBJ2-2; no firm D call. CDR1 is SGHTA, CDR2 FQGNSA, per germline. The V end was cut by 5 bases, the J end by 5 bases, with 12 bases between. This CDR3 spans 14 amino acids. CDR3 bases: TGTGCCAGCAGCCTAAATCTACAGACCGGGGAGCTGTTTTTT. Translated: CASSLNLQTGELFF.

The rearrangement joins TRBV6-6 to TRBJ2-7; D perhaps matches TRBD2 (6 bases). Deletions cut 4 bases from V and 8 bases from J, with 21 bases between. The CDR3 has 15 residues. CDR1 MNHNY and CDR2 SVGAGI come from the germline V gene (reference sequence). CDR3 region: CASSWSGGQANQQYF. The CDR3 DNA sequence: TGTGCCAGCAGTTGGTCCGGGGGTCAGGCAAATCAGCAGTACTTC.

The CDR3 DNA reads as TGTGCCAGCAGCTTAGACGGGTATAATTCACCCCTCCACTTT. Residues: CASSLDGYNSPLHF. V usage is TRBV7-2 and J usage is TRBJ1-6; D gene unclear. Trimming shortened V by 1 base and J by 4 bases, and 5 bases separated the two germline ends. The CDR3 spans 14 residues. Germline V gene data show CDR1 as SGHTA and CDR2 as FQGNSA.

The V call is TRBV7-2, the J call TRBJ2-2; TRBD2 might be the D (5 bases). This CDR3 region has 16 residues. V shed 1 base and J shed 7 bases, with 16 bases lying between them. Germline V gene lookup returns CDR1 SGHTA and CDR2 FQGNSA. This CDR3 is CASSLVTAGRGGELFF. The CDR3 coding sequence is TGTGCCAGCAGCTTAGTGACGGCGGGCCGGGGCGGGGAGCTGTTTTTT.

This clone has just a few counts. The genes are TRBV4-1 and TRBJ2-3; D is uncertain. Between the trimmed V and J ends, which lost 1 base and 10 bases, there was a span of 24 bases. The germline gives CDR1 MGHRA, CDR2 YSYEKL. The CDR3 covers 17 residues. This CDR3 is CASSQVGGLYTPGAQYF. The CDR3 DNA reads TGCGCCAGCAGCCAAGTCGGTGGTCTTTACACTCCTGGAGCGCAGTATTTT.

The chain combines TRBV5-1 with TRBJ2-5; TRBD2 aligns across 9 bases. This CDR3 region has 14 residues. V lost 7 bases to trimming and J lost 4 bases; unmatched junction nucleotides: 8. Looked up from germline, CDR1 is SGHRS and CDR2 is YFSETQ. The CDR3 DNA follows: TGCGCCAGCGGTCTTAGCGGGGGCGCAGAGACCCAGTACTTC. It specifies CASGLSGGAETQYF. The variable domain in full, completed from reference TRBV5-1 and TRBJ2-5, reads KAGVTQTPRYLIKTRGQQVTLSCSPISGHRSVSWYQQTPGQGLQFLFEYFSETQRNKGNFPGRFSGRQFSNSRSEMNVSTLELGDSALYLCASGLSGGAETQYFGPGTRLLVL.

The chain links TRBV7-2 to TRBJ2-7, with 9 bases identical to TRBD1. V dropped 6 bases and J dropped 0; count of bases not matched to a gene: 3. CDR1 is SGHTA and CDR2 is FQGNSA in the germline V gene. The CDR3 consists of 14 residues. The CDR3 here is CASRTGGSSYEQYF. The CDR3 region has the DNA TGTGCCAGCAGGACAGGGGGTTCCTCCTACGAGCAGTACTTC. Full variable domain (remainder filled in from reference TRBV7-2 and TRBJ2-7): GAGVSQSPSNKVTEKGKDVELRCDPISGHTALYWYRQSLGQGLEFLIYFQGNSAPDKSGLPSDRFSAERTGGSVSTLTIQRTQQEDSAVYLCASRTGGSSYEQYFGPGTRLTVT.

The V gene is TRBV15, the J gene TRBJ1-2; D is uncertain. This CDR3 comprises 15 residues. CDR1 and CDR2 (germline): LNHNV, YYDKDF (reference sequence). Trimming pared 1 base from V and 1 base from J, leaving 10 bases between. The CDR3 DNA follows: TGTGCCACCAGCAGAGGTGGAGCGTTTAACTATGGCTACACCTTC. Translated, it gives CATSRGGAFNYGYTF.

The genes are TRBV4-3 and TRBJ2-3, with D tentatively TRBD2 (7 bases). The germline CDR1 and CDR2 sequences are LGHNA and YSLEER. V lost 1 base and J lost 4, with 15 bases in between. This CDR3 has 16 residues. CDR3 DNA: TGCGCCAGCAGCCAAGTACGGCCGGGGGGCTCAGATACGCAGTATTTT. Encoded protein: CASSQVRPGGSDTQYF.

This clone was found a few times. The chain links TRBV29-1 to TRBJ1-4; 7 bases map to TRBD1. V shed 6 bases and J 7 bases; nucleotides not matched to a gene: 2. The CDR3 runs 11 residues. The V gene's germline CDR1 is SQVTM and CDR2 ANQGSEA. The CDR3 sequence is CSVHRGEKLFF. In DNA form, the CDR3 reads TGCAGCGTGCACAGGGGTGAAAAACTGTTTTTT.

J is TRBJ1-4 and V is TRBV30; a weak D match, TRBD1 (5 bases). CDR1 and CDR2 (germline): GTSNPN, SVGIG (reference sequence). This CDR3 spans 14 amino acids. V was shortened by 7 bases and J by 6 bases, with 18 bases between the two germline ends. This CDR3 is CASTRARRDEKLFF. CDR3 nucleotide sequence: TGTGCCTCCACCAGGGCCCGACGGGATGAAAAACTGTTTTTT.

The V gene is TRBV7-2, the J gene TRBJ1-2; weak D call: TRBD1 (5 bases). The CDR3 extends over 14 amino acids. The V gene lost 0 bases and the J gene lost 5 bases, with 10 bases spanning the gap. From germline, CDR1 is SGHTA and CDR2 FQGNSA. The CDR3: CASSLASGAYGYTF. CDR3 in DNA: TGTGCCAGCAGCTTAGCTTCTGGGGCATATGGCTACACCTTC.